This T cell receptor beta chain was documented in a study of blood T cell repertoires in COVID-19. In the study overall: Samples taken during acute and convalescent COVID-19 were collected in the United States, Italy and Spain. In each case, the material was cDNA or gDNA derived from T cells, B-cell-depleted T cells, or PBMCs.

The authors' processing: For nucleated cells, counts were estimated from reference gene primer amplification. TCRdb's copy holds only in-frame clones and misses some; the assay was immunoSEQ multiplex PCR. That table supplies the V and J calls and clone size; D and trimming were determined from the DNA. This sample has around 300,000 clones; around 90% occur once, and the top ten carry 6.3%. V lost 1 base to trimming and J lost 3 bases, with 4 bases between them. CDR1 and CDR2 (germline): SGHRS, YFSETQ. There are 12 residues in the CDR3. This clone came up once. The chain couples TRBV5-1 to TRBJ2-5; D call uncertain. Sequences were obtained from peripheral blood. This sequence was found in a woman between 50 and 59 years old with COVID-19, enrolled during active disease. CDR3 loop: CASSLREETQYF. As DNA, the CDR3 is TGCGCCAGCAGCTTGCGAGAAGAGACCCAGTACTTC.